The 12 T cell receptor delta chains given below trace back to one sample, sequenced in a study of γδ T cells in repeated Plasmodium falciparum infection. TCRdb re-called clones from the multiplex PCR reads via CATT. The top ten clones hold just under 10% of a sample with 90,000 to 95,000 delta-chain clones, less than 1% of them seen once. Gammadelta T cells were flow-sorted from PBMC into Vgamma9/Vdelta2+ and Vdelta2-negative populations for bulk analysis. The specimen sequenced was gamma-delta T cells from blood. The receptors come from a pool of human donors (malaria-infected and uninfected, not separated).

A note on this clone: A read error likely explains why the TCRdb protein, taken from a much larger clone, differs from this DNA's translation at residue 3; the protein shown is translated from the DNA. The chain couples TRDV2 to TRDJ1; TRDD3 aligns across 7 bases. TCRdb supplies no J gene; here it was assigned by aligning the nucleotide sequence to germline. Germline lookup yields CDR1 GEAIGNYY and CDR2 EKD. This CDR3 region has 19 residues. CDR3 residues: CARDLLDLGVPSYTDKLIF. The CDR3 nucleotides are TGTGCCCGTGACCTCTTGGACCTGGGGGTCCCATCGTACACCGATAAACTCATCTTT.

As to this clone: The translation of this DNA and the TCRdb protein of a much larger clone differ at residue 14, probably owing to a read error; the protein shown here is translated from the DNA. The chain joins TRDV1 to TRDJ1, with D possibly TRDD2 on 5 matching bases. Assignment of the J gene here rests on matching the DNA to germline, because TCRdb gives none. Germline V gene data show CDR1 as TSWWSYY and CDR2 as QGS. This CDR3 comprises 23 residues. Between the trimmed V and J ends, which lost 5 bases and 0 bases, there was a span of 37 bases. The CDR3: CALGNLPGLNFPKGTEYTDKLIF. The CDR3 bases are TGTGCTCTTGGGAACCTCCCCGGGCTAAACTTCCCGAAGGGTACAGAGTACACCGATAAACTCATCTTT.

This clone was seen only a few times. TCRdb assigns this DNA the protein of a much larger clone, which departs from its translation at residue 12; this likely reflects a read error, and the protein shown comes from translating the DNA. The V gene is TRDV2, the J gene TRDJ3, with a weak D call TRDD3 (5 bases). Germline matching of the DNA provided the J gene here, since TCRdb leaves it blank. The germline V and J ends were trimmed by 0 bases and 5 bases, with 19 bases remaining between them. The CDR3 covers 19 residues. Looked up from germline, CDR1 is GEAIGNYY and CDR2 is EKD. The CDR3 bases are TGTGCCTGTGACACCGCGGGGGCGTTGAGAGCCGGGGACACCCGACAGATGTTTTTC. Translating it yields CACDTAGALRAGDTRQMFF.

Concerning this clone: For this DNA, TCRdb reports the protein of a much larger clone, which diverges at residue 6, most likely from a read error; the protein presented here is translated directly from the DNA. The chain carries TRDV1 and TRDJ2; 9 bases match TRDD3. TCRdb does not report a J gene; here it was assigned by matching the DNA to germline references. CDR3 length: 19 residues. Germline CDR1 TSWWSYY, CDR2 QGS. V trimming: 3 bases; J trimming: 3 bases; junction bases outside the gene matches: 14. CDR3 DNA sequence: TGTGCTCTTGGGGACTCATTCCCCGTACTGGGGGAAGTGACAGCACAACTCTTCTTT. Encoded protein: CALGDSFPVLGEVTAQLFF.

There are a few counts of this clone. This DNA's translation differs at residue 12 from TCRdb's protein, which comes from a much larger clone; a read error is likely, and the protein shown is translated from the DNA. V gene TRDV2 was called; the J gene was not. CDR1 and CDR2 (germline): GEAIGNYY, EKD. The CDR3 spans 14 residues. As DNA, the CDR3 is TGTGCCTGTGACCATCTCGACCACACCGATAAACCCATCTTT. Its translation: CACDHLDHTDKPIF.

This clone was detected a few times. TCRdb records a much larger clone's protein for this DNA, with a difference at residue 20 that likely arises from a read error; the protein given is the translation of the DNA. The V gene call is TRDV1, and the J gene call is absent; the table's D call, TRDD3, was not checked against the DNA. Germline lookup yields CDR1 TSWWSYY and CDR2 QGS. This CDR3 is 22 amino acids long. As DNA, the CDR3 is TGTGCTCTTGGGGACCTTATCCTTCAACTTCTACTGGGGGATACGGGGACCGATAAACCCATCTTT. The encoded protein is CALGDLILQLLLGDTGTDKPIF.

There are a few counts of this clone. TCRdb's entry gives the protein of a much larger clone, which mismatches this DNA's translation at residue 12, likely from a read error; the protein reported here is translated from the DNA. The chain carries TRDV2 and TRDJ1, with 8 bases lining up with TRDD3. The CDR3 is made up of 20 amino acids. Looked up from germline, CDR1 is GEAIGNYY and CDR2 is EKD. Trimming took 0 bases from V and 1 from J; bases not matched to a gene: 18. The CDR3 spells CACDTGVAGYGTGFTDKLIF. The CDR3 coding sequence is TGTGCCTGTGACACCGGAGTGGCGGGATACGGAACTGGCTTCACCGATAAACTCATCTTT.

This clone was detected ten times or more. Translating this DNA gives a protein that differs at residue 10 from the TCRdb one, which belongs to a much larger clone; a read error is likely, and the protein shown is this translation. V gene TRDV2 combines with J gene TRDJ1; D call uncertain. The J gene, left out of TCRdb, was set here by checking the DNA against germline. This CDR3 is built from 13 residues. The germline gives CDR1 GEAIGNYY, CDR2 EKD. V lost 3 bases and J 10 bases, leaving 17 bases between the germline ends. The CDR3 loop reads CACDVRRVPGLIF. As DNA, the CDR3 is TGTGCCTGTGACGTCCGACGGGTCCCCGGACTCATCTTT.

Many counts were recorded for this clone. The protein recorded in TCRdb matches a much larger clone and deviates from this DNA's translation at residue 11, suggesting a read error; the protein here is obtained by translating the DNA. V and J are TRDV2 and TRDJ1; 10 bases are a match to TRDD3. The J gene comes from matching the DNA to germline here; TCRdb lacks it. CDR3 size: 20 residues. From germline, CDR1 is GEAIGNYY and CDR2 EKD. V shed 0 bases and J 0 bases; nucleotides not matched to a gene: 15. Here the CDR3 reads CACDTLVLGDARKDTDKLIF. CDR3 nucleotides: TGTGCCTGTGACACCCTGGTACTGGGGGATGCGCGGAAGGACACCGATAAACTCATCTTT.

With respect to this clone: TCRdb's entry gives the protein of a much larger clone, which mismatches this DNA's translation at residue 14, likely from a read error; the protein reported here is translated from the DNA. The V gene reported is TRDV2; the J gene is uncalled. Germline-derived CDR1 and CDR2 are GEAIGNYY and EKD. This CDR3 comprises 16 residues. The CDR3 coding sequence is TGTGCCTGTGACACCGTATATGGGAGAGGGACAGCACAATTCTTCTTT. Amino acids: CACDTVYGRGTAQFFF.

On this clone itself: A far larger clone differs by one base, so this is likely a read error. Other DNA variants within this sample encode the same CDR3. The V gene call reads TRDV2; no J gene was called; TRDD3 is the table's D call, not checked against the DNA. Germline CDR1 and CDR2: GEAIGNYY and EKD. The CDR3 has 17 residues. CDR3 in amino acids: CACDTIRRGYEGDKLIF. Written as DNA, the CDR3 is TGTGCCTGTGACACTATACGGCGGGGATACGAAGGCGATAAACTAATCTTT.

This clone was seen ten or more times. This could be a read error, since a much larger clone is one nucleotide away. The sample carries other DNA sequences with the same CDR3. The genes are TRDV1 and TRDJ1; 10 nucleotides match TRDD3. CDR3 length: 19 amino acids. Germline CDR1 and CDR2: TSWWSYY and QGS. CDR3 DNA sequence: TGTGCTCTTGGGGAACTGTACTGGGGGATCGTTTCGGCCACCGACAAACTCATCTTT. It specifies CALGELYWGIVSATDKLIF.